This T cell receptor beta chain was observed in a study of metastatic and nonmetastatic thyroid tumors. In the original analysis: A classifier of distant metastasis in papillary thyroid cancer was built from CDR3 differences (across clinicopathological groups). TCRdb re-processed the PCR reads through MiXCR. These V and J calls are TCRdb output, not the study's own analysis. The top ten hold 15% to 20% of the sample, which has 30,000 to 35,000 clones, around 33% seen once. Trimming shortened V by 1 base and J by 6 bases, and 10 bases separated the two germline ends. Germline-derived CDR1 and CDR2 are LNHNV and YYDKDF (reference sequence). This CDR3 spans 14 amino acids. Nobody among the patients had been given any treatment before thyroid surgery.

This rearrangement joins TRBV15 to TRBJ2-1, with D possibly TRBD2 on 6 matching bases. The specimen sequenced was tumor tissue. This sequence originates from a female donor with papillary thyroid cancer or a benign thyroid nodule (not recorded which). Some clones in this sample may be carry-over from other donors' samples. The CDR3 coding sequence is TGTGCCACCAGCAGAGCCGGGACTTTCAATGAGCAGTTCTTC. Its protein is CATSRAGTFNEQFF.